Below are 14 T cell receptor beta chains sequenced from a single sample in a study of CD8+CD57+ T cells in acquired aplastic anemia (dated by TCRdb to 2017 to 2018). Patients chosen for sequencing had shown expansion of CD8+CD57+ cells by flow cytometry. The instrument was an Illumina HiSeq 2000. Genomic DNA was used as template for profiling of TCR beta VDJ combinations and CDR3 sequences. In-frame beta chains were kept once TCRdb had trimmed the public reads at Q25 with fastp and called clones with MiXCR. Duplicate CDR3 protein sequences are folded into a single record with the most common DNA and genes. This sample lists around 150,000 distinct CDR3 sequences; about 48% were detected once. The ten biggest clones cover more than 30% of the sample. The specimen was sorted CD4+, CD8+, or CD8+CD57+ T cells (not recorded which) from PBMCs. Receptors originate from a human donor with aplastic anemia.

This clonotype has at least ten counts. The V call is TRBV25-1, the J call TRBJ1-1; the D is unclear. V dropped 5 bases and J dropped 1 base, with 5 bases sitting between them. Germline CDR1 is MGHDK and CDR2 is SYGVNS. The CDR3 contains 12 residues. The DNA of the CDR3 is TGTGCCAGCAGTTACGGGAACACTGAAGCTTTCTTT. This encodes CASSYGNTEAFF.

CDR3 loop: CASSQGQAKNIQYF. CDR3 bases: TGCGCCAGCAGCCAAGGCCAGGCCAAAAACATTCAGTACTTC. This chain links TRBV4-1 with TRBJ2-4; D is unresolved. V was clipped by 1 base and J by 1 base, with 5 bases between them. CDR1 and CDR2 from the germline V gene are MGHRA and YSYEKL. The CDR3 length is 14 residues.

This clonotype was found a few times. The chain employs TRBV30 and TRBJ1-1; TRBD1 might be the D (6 bases). This CDR3 contains 13 residues. Germline loops: CDR1 GTSNPN, CDR2 SVGIG (reference sequence). V lost 8 bases and J 0 bases, leaving 13 bases between the germline ends. The CDR3 sequence is CAGYRELNTEAFF. For the CDR3, the DNA is TGTGCCGGTTACAGGGAGTTGAACACTGAAGCTTTCTTT.

On this clonotype: At one boundary the junction diverges from the germline segment, which might be a read error. The chain couples TRBV6-5 to TRBJ2-2; D possibly uses TRBD1 or TRBD2 (5 bases each). Germline V gene sequence: CDR1 MNHEY, CDR2 SVGAGI. The CDR3 totals 14 residues. The CDR3 region is CASSYSGVTGEPFF. CDR3 DNA sequence: TGTGCCAGCAGTTACTCAGGGGTGACCGGGGAGCCGTTTTTT.

This clonotype was seen repeatedly, ten times or more. The J gene is TRBJ2-7, the V gene TRBV9; possible D gene TRBD2, 5 bases. The CDR3 covers 16 residues. Germline-derived CDR1 and CDR2 are SGDLS and YYNGEE. V was trimmed by 4 bases and J by 4 bases, leaving 21 bases between them. The CDR3 nucleotides are TGTGCCAGCAGCCCCAAGGCGGGCAGGTTAAAGTACGAGCAGTACTTC. This translates into CASSPKAGRLKYEQYF.

The chain joins TRBV7-8 to TRBJ2-1; a weak D match, TRBD1 (6 bases). Per germline, CDR1 SGHVS and CDR2 FQNEAQ. The CDR3 consists of 14 residues. The V and J ends lost 5 bases and 6 bases respectively, with 14 bases between them. This chain's CDR3 is CASSLLGGGNEQFF. The CDR3 DNA follows: TGTGCCAGCAGCCTACTTGGGGGCGGCAATGAGCAGTTCTTC.

This clonotype was seen at least ten times. The V call is TRBV19, the J call TRBJ1-2; unclear D gene. V lost 7 bases and J lost 1, with 13 bases in between. The CDR3 has 14 residues. Germline CDR1 is LNHDA and CDR2 is SQIVND (reference sequence). The CDR3 sequence: CASTPTGNNYGYTF. As DNA, the CDR3 is TGTGCCAGTACCCCAACGGGAAATAACTATGGCTACACCTTC.

In DNA, the CDR3 is TGTGCCAGCAGCCATTATAGGTTTTCCCCGGGGGTCGAAATCTTAGATACGCAGTATTTT. It specifies CASSHYRFSPGVEILDTQYF. The chain joins TRBV14 to TRBJ2-3, with a tentative D call TRBD2 (6 bases). CDR1 and CDR2 from the germline V gene are SGHDN and FVKESK. V was trimmed by 3 bases and J by 5 bases, leaving 30 bases between them. The CDR3 spans 20 residues.

This chain uses TRBV30 with TRBJ2-1; 10 bases map to TRBD1. The CDR3 runs to 12 residues. Germline V gene sequence: CDR1 GTSNPN, CDR2 SVGIG (reference sequence). The CDR3 loop reads CAGTGERDEQFF. The DNA of the CDR3 is TGTGCTGGGACAGGGGAAAGGGATGAGCAGTTCTTC.

The V call is TRBV3-1, the J call TRBJ2-3; 16 nucleotides match TRBD2. The CDR3 extends over 18 amino acids. Germline V gene sequence: CDR1 LGHDT, CDR2 YNNKEL (reference sequence). Losses at the gene ends were 5 bases for V and 3 bases for J; bases not matched to a gene: 8. CDR3 amino acids: CASSGTSGRVLNTDTQYF. Here the CDR3 DNA reads TGTGCCAGCAGCGGGACTAGCGGGAGGGTGTTAAATACAGATACGCAGTATTTT.

CDR3 sequence (DNA): TGTGCCACGCGACCGGGAGGCGAAGAGACCCAGTACTTC. As protein: CATRPGGEETQYF. The chain is built from TRBV24-1 and TRBJ2-5, with 7 nucleotides matching TRBD2. In germline, CDR1 is KGHDR, CDR2 SFDVKD. V shed 10 bases and J 3 bases; nucleotides not matched to a gene: 7. The CDR3 covers 13 residues.

The chain uses TRBV7-3 and TRBJ2-6, with TRBD2 identical over 7 bases. There are 17 residues in the CDR3. The ends lost 6 bases at V and 4 bases at J; junction bases unmatched: 12. Germline V gene data show CDR1 as SGHTA and CDR2 as FQGTGA. DNA of the CDR3: TGTGCCAGCAGGTTAGGGAGGGGTACAGGAGGGGCCAACGTCCTGACTTTC. Its protein product is CASRLGRGTGGANVLTF. The whole variable domain, filled in from reference TRBV7-3 and TRBJ2-6, reads GAGVSQTPSNKVTEKGKYVELRCDPISGHTALYWYRQSLGQGPEFLIYFQGTGAADDSGLPNDRFFAVRPEGSVSTLKIQRTERGDSAVYLCASRLGRGTGGANVLTFGAGSRLTVL.

This rearrangement joins TRBV10-3 to TRBJ1-3, with a weak D call TRBD1 (5 bases). The length of the CDR3 is 13 residues. The germline CDR1 and CDR2 sequences are ENHRY and SYGVKD. With 7 bases removed from V and 5 bases from J, the gap between germline ends came to 12 bases. The chain's CDR3 is CAINLEGRNTIYF. DNA for the CDR3: TGTGCCATCAATCTAGAGGGGAGAAACACCATATATTTT.

This clonotype was seen more than once but under ten times. This chain connects TRBV10-2 to TRBJ1-6; 7 nucleotides match TRBD1. The germline V gene has CDR1 WSHSY and CDR2 SAAADI. J gave up 9 bases and V 3 bases, and 8 bases lay outside the gene matches. The CDR3 covers 15 residues. CDR3 amino acids: CASSEGGRVASPLHF. CDR3 sequence (DNA): TGCGCCAGCAGTGAAGGGGGCAGGGTTGCTTCACCCCTCCACTTT.